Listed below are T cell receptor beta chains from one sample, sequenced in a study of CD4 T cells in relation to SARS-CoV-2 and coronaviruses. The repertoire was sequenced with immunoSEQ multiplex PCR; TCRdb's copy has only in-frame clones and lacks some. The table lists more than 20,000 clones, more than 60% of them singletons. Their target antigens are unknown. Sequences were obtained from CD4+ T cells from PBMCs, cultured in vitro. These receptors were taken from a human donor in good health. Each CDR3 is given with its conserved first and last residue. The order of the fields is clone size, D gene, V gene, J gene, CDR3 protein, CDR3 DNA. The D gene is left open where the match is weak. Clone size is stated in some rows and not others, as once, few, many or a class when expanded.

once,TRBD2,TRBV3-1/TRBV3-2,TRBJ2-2,CASSLLSGRADGELFF,TGTGCCAGCAGCCTCCTCAGCGGGAGGGCCGACGGGGAGCTGTTTTTT
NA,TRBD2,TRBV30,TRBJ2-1,CASSLAGGPGEQFF,TGTGCCTCGAGCCTAGCGGGAGGGCCCGGTGAGCAGTTCTTC
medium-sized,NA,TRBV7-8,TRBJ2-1,CASSSYVNNEQFF,TGTGCCAGCTCCTCTTACGTGAACAATGAGCAGTTCTTC
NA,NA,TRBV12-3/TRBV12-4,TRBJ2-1,CASSLGLDNEQFF,TGTGCCAGCAGTTTAGGGCTTGACAATGAGCAGTTCTTC
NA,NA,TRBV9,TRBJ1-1,CASSPLGGQPNTEAFF,TGTGCCAGCAGCCCATTGGGAGGGCAGCCAAACACTGAAGCTTTCTTT
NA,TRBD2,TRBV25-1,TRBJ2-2,CASTQAGGITGELFF,TGTGCCAGCACCCAAGCGGGGGGTATCACCGGGGAGCTGTTTTTT
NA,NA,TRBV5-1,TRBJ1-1,CASSFTGNTEAFF,TGCGCCAGCAGCTTCACAGGGAACACTGAAGCTTTCTTT
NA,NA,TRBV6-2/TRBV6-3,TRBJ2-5,CASSPGTTTETQYF,TGTGCCAGCAGTCCCGGGACGACGACAGAGACCCAGTACTTC
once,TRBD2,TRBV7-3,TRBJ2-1,CASSFGAAGVSSYNEQFF,TGTGCCAGCAGCTTCGGAGCAGCGGGAGTTAGCTCCTACAATGAGCAGTTCTTC
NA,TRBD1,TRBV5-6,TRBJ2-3,CASSIGQGYSTDTQYF,TGTGCCAGCAGCATAGGACAGGGGTATAGCACAGATACGCAGTATTTT
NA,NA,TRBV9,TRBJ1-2,CASSVKGNYGYTF,TGTGCCAGCAGCGTGAAGGGTAACTATGGCTACACCTTC
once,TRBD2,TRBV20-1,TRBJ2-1,CSASTSGRAVIYEQFF,TGCAGTGCTAGTACTAGCGGGAGGGCCGTTATATATGAGCAGTTCTTC
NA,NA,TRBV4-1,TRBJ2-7,CASSLSIAETATAEQYF,TGCGCCAGCAGCCTGAGCATCGCGGAGACAGCGACGGCCGAGCAGTACTTC
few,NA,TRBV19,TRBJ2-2,CASSIGTYTGELFF,TGTGCCAGTAGTATAGGTACATACACCGGGGAGCTGTTTTTT
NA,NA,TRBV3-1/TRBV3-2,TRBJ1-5,CASSLGRINQPQHF,TGTGCCAGCAGCCTGGGACGGATCAATCAGCCCCAGCATTTT
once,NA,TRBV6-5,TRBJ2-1,CASSYPGRGEQFF,TGTGCCAGCAGTTACCCGGGGAGAGGTGAGCAGTTCTTC
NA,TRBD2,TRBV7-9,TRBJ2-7,CASSRGLAGVYEQYF,TGTGCCAGCAGCAGAGGACTAGCGGGAGTTTACGAGCAGTACTTC
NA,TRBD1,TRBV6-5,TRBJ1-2,CASSYRGTDYGYTF,TGTGCCAGCAGTTACCGGGGGACAGACTATGGCTACACCTTC
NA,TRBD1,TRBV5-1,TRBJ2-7,CASSVKQGALYEQYF,TGCGCCAGCAGCGTTAAACAGGGGGCTTTATACGAGCAGTACTTC
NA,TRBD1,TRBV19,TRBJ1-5,CASSKTGQQNQPQHF,TGTGCCAGTAGTAAAACGGGACAGCAAAATCAGCCCCAGCATTTT
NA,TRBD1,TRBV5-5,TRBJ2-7,CASSGGQGHEQYF,TGTGCCAGCAGCGGGGGACAGGGCCACGAGCAGTACTTC
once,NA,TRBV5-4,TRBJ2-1,CASSLDGGYYNEQFF,TGTGCCAGCAGCTTGGACGGGGGCTACTACAATGAGCAGTTCTTC
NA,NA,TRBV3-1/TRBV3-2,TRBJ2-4,CASSQDRVQNIQYF,TGTGCCAGCAGCCAAGACAGGGTCCAAAACATTCAGTACTTC
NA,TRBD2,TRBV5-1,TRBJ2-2,CASSLESGVNTGELFF,TGCGCCAGCAGCTTGGAAAGCGGGGTGAACACCGGGGAGCTGTTTTTT
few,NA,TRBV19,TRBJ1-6,CASREQGASPLHF,TGTGCCAGTAGGGAGCAGGGCGCTTCACCCCTCCACTTT
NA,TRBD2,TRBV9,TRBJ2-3,CASSDSGVTDTQYF,TGTGCCAGCAGCGATAGCGGGGTCACAGATACGCAGTATTTT
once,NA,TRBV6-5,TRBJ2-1,CASSYGYYNEQFF,TGTGCCAGCAGTTACGGGTATTACAATGAGCAGTTCTTC
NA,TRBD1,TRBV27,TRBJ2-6,CASRRNGGQGFANVLTF,TGTGCCAGCCGCCGAAACGGGGGACAGGGGTTCGCCAACGTCCTGACTTTC
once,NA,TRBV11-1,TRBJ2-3,CASSRDSTDTQYF,TGTGCCAGCAGCAGAGACAGCACAGATACGCAGTATTTT
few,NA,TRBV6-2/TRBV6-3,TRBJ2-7,CASSFLAPQAYEQYF,TGTGCCAGCAGTTTTCTAGCGCCGCAAGCCTACGAGCAGTACTTC
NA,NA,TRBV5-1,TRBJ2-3,CASSFGTDTQYF,TGCGCCAGCAGCTTCGGCACAGATACGCAGTATTTT
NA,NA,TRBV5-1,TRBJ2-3,CASSSTASTDTQYF,TGCGCCAGCAGCTCCACAGCTAGCACAGATACGCAGTATTTT
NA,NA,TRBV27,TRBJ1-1,CASSSPFGVEAFF,TGTGCCAGCAGTTCGCCCTTTGGCGTTGAAGCTTTCTTT
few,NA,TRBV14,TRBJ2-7,CASSQEPRYSYEQYF,TGTGCCAGCAGCCAAGAACCCCGGTACTCCTACGAGCAGTACTTC
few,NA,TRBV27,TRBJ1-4,CASSLDKGGEKLFF,TGTGCCAGCAGTCTGGACAAAGGGGGTGAAAAACTGTTTTTT
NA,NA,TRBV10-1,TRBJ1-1,CASSGVRTGTEAFF,TGCGCCAGCAGTGGGGTCCGAACTGGGACTGAAGCTTTCTTT
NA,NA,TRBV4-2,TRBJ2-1,CASSLDGTHYNEQFF,TGTGCCAGCAGCCTGGACGGGACTCACTACAATGAGCAGTTCTTC
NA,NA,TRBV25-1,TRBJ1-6,CASSELGGRSPLHF,TGTGCCAGCAGTGAATTGGGGGGGCGGTCACCCCTCCACTTT
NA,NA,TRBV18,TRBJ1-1,CASSLSEQGAEAFF,TGTGCCAGCTCACTCTCCGAGCAGGGCGCTGAAGCTTTCTTT
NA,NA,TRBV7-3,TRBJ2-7,CASSPAAGSYEQYF,TGTGCCAGCAGCCCCGCCGCGGGGTCCTACGAGCAGTACTTC